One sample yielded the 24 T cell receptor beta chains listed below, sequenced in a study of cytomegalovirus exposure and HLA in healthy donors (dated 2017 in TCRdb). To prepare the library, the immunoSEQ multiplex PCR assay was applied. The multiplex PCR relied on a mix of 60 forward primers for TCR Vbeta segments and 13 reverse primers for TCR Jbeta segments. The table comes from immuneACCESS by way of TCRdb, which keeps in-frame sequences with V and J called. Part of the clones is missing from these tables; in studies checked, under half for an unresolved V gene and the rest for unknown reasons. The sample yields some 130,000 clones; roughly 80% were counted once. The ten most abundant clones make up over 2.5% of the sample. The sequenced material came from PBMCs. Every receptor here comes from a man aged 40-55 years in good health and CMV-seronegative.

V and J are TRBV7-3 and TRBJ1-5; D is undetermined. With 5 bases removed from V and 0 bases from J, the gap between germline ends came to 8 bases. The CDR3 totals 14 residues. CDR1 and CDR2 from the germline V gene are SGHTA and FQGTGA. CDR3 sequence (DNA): TGTGCCAGCAGCCCCACGGGTAGCAATCAGCCCCAGCATTTT. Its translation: CASSPTGSNQPQHF.

The CDR3 loop is CASTGDSNYGYTF. The CDR3, as DNA: TGTGCCTCAACAGGGGACAGTAACTATGGCTACACCTTC. The chain combines TRBV2 with TRBJ1-2; TRBD1 matches at 7 bases. The ends lost 11 bases at V and 1 base at J; junction bases unmatched: 7. Germline V lookup: CDR1 SNHLY, CDR2 FYNNEI. The CDR3 has 13 residues.

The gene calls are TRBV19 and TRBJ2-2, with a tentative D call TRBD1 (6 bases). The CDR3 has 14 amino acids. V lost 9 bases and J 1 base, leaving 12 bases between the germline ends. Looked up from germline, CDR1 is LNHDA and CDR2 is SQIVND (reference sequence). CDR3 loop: CARILRGNTGELFF. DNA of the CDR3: TGTGCCAGGATACTCAGGGGGAACACCGGGGAGCTGTTTTTT.

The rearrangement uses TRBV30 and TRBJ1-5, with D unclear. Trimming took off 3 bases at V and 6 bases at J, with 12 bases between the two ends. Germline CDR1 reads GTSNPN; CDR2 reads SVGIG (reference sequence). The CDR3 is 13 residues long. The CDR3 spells CAWRAGSGQPQHF. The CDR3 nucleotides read TGTGCCTGGAGGGCGGGGTCAGGTCAGCCCCAGCATTTT.

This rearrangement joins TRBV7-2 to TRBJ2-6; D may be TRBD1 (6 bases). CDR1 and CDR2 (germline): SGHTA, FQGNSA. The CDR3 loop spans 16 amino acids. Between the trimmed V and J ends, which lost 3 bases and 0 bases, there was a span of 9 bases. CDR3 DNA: TGTGCCAGCAGCTTTCAGGGGTACTCTGGGGCCAACGTCCTGACTTTC. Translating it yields CASSFQGYSGANVLTF.

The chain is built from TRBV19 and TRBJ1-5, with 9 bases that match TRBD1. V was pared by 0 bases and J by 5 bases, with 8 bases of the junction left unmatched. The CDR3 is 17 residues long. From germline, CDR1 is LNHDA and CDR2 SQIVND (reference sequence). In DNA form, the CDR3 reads TGTGCCAGTAGTATAGACGGGACAGGGCTGACGGATCAGCCCCAGCATTTT. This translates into CASSIDGTGLTDQPQHF.

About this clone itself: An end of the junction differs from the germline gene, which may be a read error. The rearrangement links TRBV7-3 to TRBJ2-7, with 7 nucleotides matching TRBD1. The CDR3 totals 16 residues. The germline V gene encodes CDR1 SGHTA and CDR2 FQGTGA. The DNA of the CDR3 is TGTGCCAGCAGCCCCAGGGGGTGGTCTGACTCCCACGAGCAGTACTTC. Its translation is CASSPRGWSDSHEQYF. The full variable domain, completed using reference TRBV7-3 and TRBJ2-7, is GAGVSQTPSNKVTEKGKYVELRCDPISGHTALYWYRQSLGQGPEFLIYFQGTGAADDSGLPNDRFFAVRPEGSVSTLKIQRTERGDSAVYLCASSPRGWSDSHEQYFGPGTRLTVT.

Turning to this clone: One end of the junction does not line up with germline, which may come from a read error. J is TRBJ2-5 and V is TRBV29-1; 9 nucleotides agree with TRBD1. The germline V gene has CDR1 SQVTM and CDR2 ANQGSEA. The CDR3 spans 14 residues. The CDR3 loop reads CSVEGTGLEETQYF. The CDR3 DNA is TGCAGCGTCGAAGGGACAGGGCTAGAAGAGACCCAGTACTTC.

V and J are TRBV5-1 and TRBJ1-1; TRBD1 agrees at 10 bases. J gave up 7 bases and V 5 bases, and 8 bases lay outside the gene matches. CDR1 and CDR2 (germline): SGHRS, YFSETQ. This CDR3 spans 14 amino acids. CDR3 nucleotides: TGCGCCAGCAGGTTGAGACAGGGGGCCGTTGAAGCTTTCTTT. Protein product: CASRLRQGAVEAFF.

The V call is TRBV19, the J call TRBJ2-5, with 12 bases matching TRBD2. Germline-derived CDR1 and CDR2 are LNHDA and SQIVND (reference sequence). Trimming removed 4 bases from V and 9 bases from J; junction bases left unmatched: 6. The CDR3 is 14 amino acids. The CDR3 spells CASSKLAGGRAQYF. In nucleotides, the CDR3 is TGTGCCAGTAGTAAGCTAGCGGGGGGGCGGGCCCAGTACTTC.

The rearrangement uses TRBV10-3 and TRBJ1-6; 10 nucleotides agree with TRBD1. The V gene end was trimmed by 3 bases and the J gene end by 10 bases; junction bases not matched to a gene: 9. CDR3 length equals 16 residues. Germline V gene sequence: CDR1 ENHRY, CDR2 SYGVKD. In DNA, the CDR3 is TGTGCCATCAGTGATAGGGGGGGGACAGGGGAATCACCCCTCCACTTT. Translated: CAISDRGGTGESPLHF.

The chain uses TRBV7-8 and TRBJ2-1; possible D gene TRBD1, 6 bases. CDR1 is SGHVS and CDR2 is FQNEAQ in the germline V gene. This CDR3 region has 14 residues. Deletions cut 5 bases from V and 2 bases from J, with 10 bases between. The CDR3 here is CASSLRTAYNEQFF. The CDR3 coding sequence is TGTGCCAGCAGCCTGCGGACAGCCTACAATGAGCAGTTCTTC. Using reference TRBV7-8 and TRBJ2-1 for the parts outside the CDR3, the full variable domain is GAGVSQSPRYKVAKRGQDVALRCDPISGHVSLFWYQQALGQGPEFLTYFQNEAQLDKSGLPSDRFFAERPEGSVSTLKIQRTQQEDSAVYLCASSLRTAYNEQFFGPGTRLTVL.

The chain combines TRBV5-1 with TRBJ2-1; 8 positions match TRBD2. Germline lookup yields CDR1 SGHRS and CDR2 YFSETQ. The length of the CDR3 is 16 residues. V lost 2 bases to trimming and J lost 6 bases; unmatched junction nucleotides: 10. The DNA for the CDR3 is TGCGCCAGCAGCTTAAGACTAGCGTCCCTACCCAATGAGCAGTTCTTC. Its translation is CASSLRLASLPNEQFF.

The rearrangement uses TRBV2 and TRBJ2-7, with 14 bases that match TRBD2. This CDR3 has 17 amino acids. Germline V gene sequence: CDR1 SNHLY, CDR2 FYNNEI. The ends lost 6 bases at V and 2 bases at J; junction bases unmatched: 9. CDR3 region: CASRSPGTSGGTYEQYF. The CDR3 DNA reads TGTGCCAGCAGATCCCCGGGGACTAGCGGGGGAACCTACGAGCAGTACTTC. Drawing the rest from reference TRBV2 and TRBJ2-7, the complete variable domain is EPEVTQTPSHQVTQMGQEVILRCVPISNHLYFYWYRQILGQKVEFLVSFYNNEISEKSEIFDDQFSVERPDGSNFTLKIRSTKLEDSAMYFCASRSPGTSGGTYEQYFGPGTRLTVT.

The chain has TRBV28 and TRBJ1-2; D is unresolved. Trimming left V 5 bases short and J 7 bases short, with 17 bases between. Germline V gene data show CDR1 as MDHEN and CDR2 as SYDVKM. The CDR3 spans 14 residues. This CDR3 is CASSRQAWGGGYTF. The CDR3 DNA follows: TGTGCCAGCAGTCGGCAGGCGTGGGGAGGTGGCTACACCTTC.

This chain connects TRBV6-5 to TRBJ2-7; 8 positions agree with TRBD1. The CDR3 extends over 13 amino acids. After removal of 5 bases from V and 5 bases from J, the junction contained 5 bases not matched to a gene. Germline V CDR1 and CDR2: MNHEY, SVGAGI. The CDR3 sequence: CASSRKQGDEQYF. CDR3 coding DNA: TGTGCCAGCAGTCGGAAACAGGGGGACGAGCAGTACTTC.

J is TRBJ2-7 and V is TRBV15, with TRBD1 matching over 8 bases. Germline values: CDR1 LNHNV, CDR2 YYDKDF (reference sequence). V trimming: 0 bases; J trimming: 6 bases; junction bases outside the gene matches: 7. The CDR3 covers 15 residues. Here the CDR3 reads CATSREGRGLGEQYF. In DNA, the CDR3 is TGTGCCACCAGCAGAGAGGGCAGGGGGCTGGGCGAGCAGTACTTC.

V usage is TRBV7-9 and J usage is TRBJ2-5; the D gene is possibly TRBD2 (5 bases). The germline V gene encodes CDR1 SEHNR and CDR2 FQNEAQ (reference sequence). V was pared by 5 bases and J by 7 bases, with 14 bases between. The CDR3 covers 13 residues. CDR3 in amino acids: CASSPGINWTQYF. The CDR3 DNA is TGTGCCAGCAGCCCCGGGATTAATTGGACCCAGTACTTC.

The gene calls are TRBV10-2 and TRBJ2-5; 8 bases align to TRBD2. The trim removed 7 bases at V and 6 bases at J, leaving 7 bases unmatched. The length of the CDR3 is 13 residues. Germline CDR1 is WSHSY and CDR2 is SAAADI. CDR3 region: CASTISGSQTQYF. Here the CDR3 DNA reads TGCGCCAGCACCATAAGCGGGAGTCAGACCCAGTACTTC.

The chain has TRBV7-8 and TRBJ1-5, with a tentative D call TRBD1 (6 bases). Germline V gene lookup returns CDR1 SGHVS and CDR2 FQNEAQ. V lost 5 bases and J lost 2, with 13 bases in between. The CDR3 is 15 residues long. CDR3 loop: CASSPHRVRNQPQHF. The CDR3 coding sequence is TGTGCCAGCAGCCCTCACAGGGTTCGCAATCAGCCCCAGCATTTT.

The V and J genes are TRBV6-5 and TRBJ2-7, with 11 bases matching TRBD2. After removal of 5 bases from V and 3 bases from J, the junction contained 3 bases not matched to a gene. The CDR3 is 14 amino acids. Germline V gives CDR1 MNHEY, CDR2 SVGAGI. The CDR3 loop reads CASSLGTSGYEQYF. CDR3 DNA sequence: TGTGCCAGCAGTCTCGGGACTAGCGGCTACGAGCAGTACTTC.

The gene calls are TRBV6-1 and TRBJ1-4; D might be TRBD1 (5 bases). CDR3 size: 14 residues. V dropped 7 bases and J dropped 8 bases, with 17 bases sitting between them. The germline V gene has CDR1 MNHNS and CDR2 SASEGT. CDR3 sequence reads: CASKLGGGGEKLFF. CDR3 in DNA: TGTGCCAGCAAACTGGGCGGCGGGGGAGAAAAACTGTTTTTT.

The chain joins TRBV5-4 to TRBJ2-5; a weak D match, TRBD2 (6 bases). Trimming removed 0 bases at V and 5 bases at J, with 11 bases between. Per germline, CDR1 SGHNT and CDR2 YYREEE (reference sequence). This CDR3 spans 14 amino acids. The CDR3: CASSLEPRGETQYF. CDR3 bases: TGTGCCAGCAGCTTGGAGCCACGGGGGGAGACCCAGTACTTC.

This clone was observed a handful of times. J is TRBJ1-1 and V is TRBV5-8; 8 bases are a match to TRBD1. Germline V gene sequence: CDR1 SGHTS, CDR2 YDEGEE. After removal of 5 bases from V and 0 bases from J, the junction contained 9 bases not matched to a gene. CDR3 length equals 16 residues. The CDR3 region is CASRRQGIEMNTEAFF. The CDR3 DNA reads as TGTGCCAGCAGACGACAGGGGATTGAGATGAACACTGAAGCTTTCTTT.